This TCR beta chain was retrieved from a study of T-cell reconstitution after alpha-beta-depleted transplantation in children. The length of the CDR3 is 15 residues. Germline CDR1 MDHEN, CDR2 SYDVKM. With 3 bases clipped from V and 5 bases from J, the junction kept 4 bases outside the gene matches. Construction of the TCRbeta library involved unique molecular identifiers. TCRdb reprocessed the PCR reads with MiXCR, giving one entry per CDR3 protein. This table holds about 640,000 distinct CDR3 sequences, roughly 13% found once. The TCR comes from a male patient between 10 and 17 years old who had a stem cell transplant for acute myeloid leukemia, so the T cells may come from the graft donor. The source was PBMCs, mostly from graft donor cells, collected 360 days after TCRalphabeta/CD19-depleted stem cell transplant. The J gene is TRBJ2-1, the V gene TRBV28, with 10 positions matching TRBD2. The CDR3, as DNA: TGTGCCAGCAGTTTCCTGCTAGCGGGAGACAATGAGCAGTTCTTC. The encoded protein is CASSFLLAGDNEQFF. Based on the CDR3 plus reference TRBV28 and TRBJ2-1, the full variable domain is DVKVTQSSRYLVKRTGEKVFLECVQDMDHENMFWYRQDPGLGLRLIYFSYDVKMKEKGDIPEGYSVSREKKERFSLILESASTNQTSMYLCASSFLLAGDNEQFFGPGTRLTVL.